The source of this T cell receptor (beta chain) is a study of Ad26.COV2.S vaccination and SARS-CoV-2 variants. Findings and limits, study-wide: Breadth of non-spike TCRs did not differ between vaccinees and placebo recipients.

The table came from immunoSEQ multiplex PCR; TCRdb's copy has only in-frame clones and leaves some out. The sample contains 350,000 to 400,000 clones, 88% of which appear only once. Stated treatment: some 19 received Ad26.COV2.S at low or high dose, single or two shots; several received placebo; per-sample allocation not given. Samples were taken on day 63 after the first vaccine or placebo injection. The donor's status was that of an adult aged 18-55 years in Boston. In regard to this clone: The antigen remains unidentified.

V shed 8 bases and J 5 bases; nucleotides not matched to a gene: 10. Germline V lookup: CDR1 MNHEY, CDR2 SVGAGI. The CDR3 is 15 residues long. The sample in question was peripheral blood, obtained in a trial of Ad26.COV2.S vaccine versus placebo. This receptor was obtained from a person between 18 and 59 years old who received the Ad26.COV2.S COVID-19 vaccine or a placebo. The chain has TRBV6-5 and TRBJ2-7; 12 bases agree with TRBD1. CDR3 sequence (DNA): TGTGCCAGCGGGACCTGGGACAGGGGGCTTAACGAGCAGTACTTC. Amino acid sequence: CASGTWDRGLNEQYF.